This TCR beta chain was observed in a study of post-analysis software for immune sequencing data. Overall study findings and caveats: With TRBV5-6, TRBV5-1 and TRBV20-1 included, 4 or 5 TRBV segments were more frequent in patients than in controls.

Trimming took 4 bases from V and 1 from J; bases not matched to a gene: 5. Germline-derived CDR1 and CDR2 are SQVTM and ANQGSEA. The CDR3 runs to 14 residues. Built from TCR beta cDNA, the libraries had unique molecular identifiers in them. TCRdb analysed the PCR reads with MiXCR anew, one entry per CDR3 protein. The table has 350,000 to 500,000 distinct CDR3 sequences, approximately 42% seen once. A few counts support this clonotype. The target antigen is unknown. This clonotype was sampled from a girl aged 2 to 9 with multiple sclerosis. This sequence joins TRBV29-1 and TRBJ2-7, with TRBD2 matching 9 bases. The sequenced material came from blood. In DNA form, the CDR3 reads TGCAGCGTTGCAACTAGCGGGCCTTCCTACGAGCAGTACTTC. It codes for CSVATSGPSYEQYF.